The T cell receptor beta chain described here comes from a study of memory CD4+ T cells and cytomegalovirus serostatus. This clone was found once. Its antigen remains unidentified. Data came from immunoSEQ multiplex PCR; TCRdb stores just in-frame clones and leaves some out. The table lists 60,000 to 70,000 clones, about 78% of them singletons. Findings and caveats of the study: Repertoires predicted CMV serostatus with median bootstrapped AUC of about 0.96. The CMV-associated TCR signature appears largely within the CD4+ memory repertoire.

Single viable CD3+CD4+CD8-CD45RO+ cells were sorted as the memory CD4+ T cells. CD4+ T cells were isolated by positive magnetic selection. The receptor was isolated from an adult in good health and CMV-seronegative. Some clones in this sample may be carry-over from other donors' samples. The sequencing sample was made of memory CD4+ T cells from blood.

CDR3 protein: CASSPGQGVRGYTF. The CDR3 DNA is TGTGCCAGCAGTCCCGGACAGGGCGTGAGGGGCTACACCTTC. V is TRBV28 and J is TRBJ1-2; TRBD1 matches 8 bases. The CDR3 covers 14 residues. The germline V gene has CDR1 MDHEN and CDR2 SYDVKM. V shed 5 bases and J 8 bases; nucleotides not matched to a gene: 10.